This T cell receptor (beta chain) was recorded in a study of post-analysis software for immune sequencing data. Study at large: Disease courses included relapsing-remitting, secondary progressive and progressive-relapsing multiple sclerosis. Whole-study results and caveats: Versus controls, multiple sclerosis patients showed significantly lower diversity (normalized Chao1). Controls had lower frequencies than patients of five or six TRBV segments, which included TRBV5-6, TRBV5-1 and TRBV20-1.

Regarding this clonotype: What it binds is not known.

Trimming stripped 4 bases from V and 7 bases from J, with 25 bases between. Germline CDR1 LGHDT, CDR2 YNNKEL (reference sequence). The CDR3 is 17 amino acids. Sequencing libraries made from TCR beta cDNA carried unique molecular identifiers. Input populations of 1 to 10 million T cells gave rise to approximately 500,000 cDNA molecules. TCRdb called the PCR reads again in MiXCR, with one record for every CDR3 protein. The table includes about 180,000 distinct CDR3 sequences, approximately 30% detected once. The chain uses TRBV3-1 and TRBJ1-2; perhaps TRBD1 as D (6 bases). The receptor was isolated from a girl aged 5 to 17 with multiple sclerosis. Input material: blood. The CDR3 loop is CASSPPRGGDPRGGYTF. For the CDR3, the DNA is TGTGCCAGCAGCCCCCCCCGGGGGGGCGATCCCCGGGGTGGCTACACCTTC.